This T cell receptor (beta chain) was identified in a study of blood T cell repertoires in COVID-19. Whole-study context: Acute and convalescent COVID-19 specimens originated in the United States, Italy and Spain. T cells, B-cell-depleted T cells, or PBMCs provided the cDNA or gDNA that served as material.

Per the germline V gene, CDR1 is LGHNA and CDR2 is YSLEER. The CDR3 extends over 15 amino acids. Germline trimming cut 2 bases from V and 0 bases from J; bases unmatched to any gene: 3. Using immunoSEQ multiplex PCR, the repertoire was profiled, and TCRdb retains in-frame clones only, with some absent. This table holds around 290,000 clones, 86% found once. The TCR comes from a woman between 70 and 85 years old with COVID-19, enrolled during active disease. The source material was peripheral blood. The chain uses TRBV4-3 and TRBJ1-2, with TRBD1 matching over 7 bases. The CDR3 here is CASSQTGVANYGYTF. CDR3 nucleotides: TGCGCCAGCAGCCAAACAGGGGTGGCTAACTATGGCTACACCTTC.